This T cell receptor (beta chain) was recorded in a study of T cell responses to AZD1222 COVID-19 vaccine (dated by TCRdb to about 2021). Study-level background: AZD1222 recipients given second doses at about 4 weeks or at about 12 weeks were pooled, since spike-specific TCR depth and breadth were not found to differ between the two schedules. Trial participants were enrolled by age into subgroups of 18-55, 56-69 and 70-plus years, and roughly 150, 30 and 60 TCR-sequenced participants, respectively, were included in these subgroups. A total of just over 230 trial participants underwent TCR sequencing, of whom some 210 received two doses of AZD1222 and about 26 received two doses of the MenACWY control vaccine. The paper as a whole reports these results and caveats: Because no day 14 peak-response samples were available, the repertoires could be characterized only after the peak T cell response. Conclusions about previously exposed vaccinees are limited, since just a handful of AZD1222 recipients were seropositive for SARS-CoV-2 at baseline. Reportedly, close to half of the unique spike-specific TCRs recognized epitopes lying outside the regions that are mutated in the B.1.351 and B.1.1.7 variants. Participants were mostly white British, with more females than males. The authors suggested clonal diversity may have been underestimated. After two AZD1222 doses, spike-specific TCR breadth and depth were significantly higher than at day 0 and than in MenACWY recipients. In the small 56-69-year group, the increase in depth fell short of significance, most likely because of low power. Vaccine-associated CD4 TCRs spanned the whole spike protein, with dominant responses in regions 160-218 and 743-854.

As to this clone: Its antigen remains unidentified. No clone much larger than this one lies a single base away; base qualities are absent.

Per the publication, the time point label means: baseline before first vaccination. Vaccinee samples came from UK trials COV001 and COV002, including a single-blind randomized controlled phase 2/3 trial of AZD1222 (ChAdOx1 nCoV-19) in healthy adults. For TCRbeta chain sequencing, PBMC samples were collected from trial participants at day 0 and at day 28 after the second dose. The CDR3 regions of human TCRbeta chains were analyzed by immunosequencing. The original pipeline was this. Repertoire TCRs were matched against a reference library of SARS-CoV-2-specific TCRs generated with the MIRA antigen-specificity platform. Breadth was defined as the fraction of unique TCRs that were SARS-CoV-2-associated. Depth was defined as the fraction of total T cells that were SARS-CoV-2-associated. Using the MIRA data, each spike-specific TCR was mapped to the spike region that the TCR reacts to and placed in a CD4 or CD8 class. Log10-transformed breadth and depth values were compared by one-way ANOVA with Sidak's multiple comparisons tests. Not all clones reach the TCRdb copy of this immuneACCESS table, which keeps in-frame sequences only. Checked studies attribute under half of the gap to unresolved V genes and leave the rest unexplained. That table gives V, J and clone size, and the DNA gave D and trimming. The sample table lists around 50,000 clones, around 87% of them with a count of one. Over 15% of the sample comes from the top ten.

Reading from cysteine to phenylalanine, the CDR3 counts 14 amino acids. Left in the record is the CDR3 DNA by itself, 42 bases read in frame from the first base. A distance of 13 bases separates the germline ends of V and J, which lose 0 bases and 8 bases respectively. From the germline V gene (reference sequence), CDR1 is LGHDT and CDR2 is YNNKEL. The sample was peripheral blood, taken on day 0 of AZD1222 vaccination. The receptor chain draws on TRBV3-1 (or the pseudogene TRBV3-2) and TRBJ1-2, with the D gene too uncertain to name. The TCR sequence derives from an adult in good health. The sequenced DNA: TGTGCCAGCAGCCAAGAGGAGAATGGGAGAGGCTACACCTTC. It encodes CASSQEENGRGYTF.